This T cell receptor (beta chain) is drawn from a study of cytomegalovirus exposure and HLA in healthy donors. As regards this clone: What it binds is unknown.

The study's findings and limits: Cytomegalovirus-associated status was assigned to about 160 TCR beta chains.

PCR involved 60 Vbeta and 13 Jbeta primers. In the authors' workflow: The count from a later analysis was 79 million or so unique TCR beta chains, some 12 million of them shared. Data came from immunoSEQ multiplex PCR; TCRdb stores just in-frame clones and leaves some out. V and J calls and clone size are those listed in that table; D and trimming were worked out from the DNA. The data show 150,000 to 180,000 clones, 70% to 90% seen once. CDR3 length: 15 residues. Germline assignment: CDR1 ENHRY and CDR2 SYGVKD. V dropped 0 bases and J dropped 4 bases, with 12 bases sitting between them. This chain connects TRBV10-3 to TRBJ2-5; D gene uncertain. Input material: PBMCs. The receptor comes from a woman in her forties in good health and CMV-seropositive. CDR3 sequence (DNA): TGTGCCATCAGTGAGTCGTTGTTTGGCCGAGAGACCCAGTACTTC. This translates into CAISESLFGRETQYF.